Following are 3 T cell receptor beta chains from one sample sequenced in a study of identifying expanded T cells in peripheral blood (dated by TCRdb to the late 2010s). The library was built by means of the immunoSEQ multiplex PCR assay. TCRdb's version of the immuneACCESS table is confined to in-frame rearrangements and falls short of the full clone set. An unresolved V gene accounts for under half of the shortfall where checked; the remainder is of unknown origin. The sample table records about 94,000 clones; 88% of these occur just once. Of the sample, less than 6% is held by the ten largest clones. Sequenced: blood. These TCRs come from a person aged 18 to 75 in good health.

The rearrangement joins TRBV5-1 to TRBJ2-1; D could derive from TRBD1 or TRBD2 (5 bases each). The CDR3 spans 17 residues. Germline V gene lookup returns CDR1 SGHRS and CDR2 YFSETQ. Trimming removed 2 bases at V and 0 bases at J, with 15 bases between. The CDR3 reads CASSFTGTVSSYNEQFF. Here the CDR3 DNA reads TGCGCCAGCAGCTTTACCGGGACGGTTAGCTCCTACAATGAGCAGTTCTTC.

This clone was picked up one time. This chain uses TRBV27 with TRBJ1-5; D gene ambiguous. Germline lookup yields CDR1 MNHEY and CDR2 SMNVEV (reference sequence). V lost 11 bases and J lost 0, with 17 bases in between. This CDR3 has 15 amino acids. The CDR3, as DNA: TGTGCCGTAACGGCGGATGCTAATAGCAATCAGCCCCAGCATTTT. It yields the protein CAVTADANSNQPQHF.

This clone was observed a handful of times. CDR3 coding DNA: TGTGCCAGCACTTGGACAGGGGATAGTGAGCAGTTCTTC. Protein: CASTWTGDSEQFF. This chain joins TRBV6-6 and TRBJ2-1; TRBD1 matches 9 bases. Trimming cost V 7 bases and J 9 bases; bases outside gene matches: 7. The CDR3 contains 13 residues. In germline, CDR1 is MNHNY, CDR2 SVGAGI (reference sequence).